This passage covers 5 T cell receptor beta chains from one sample sequenced in a study of blood T cell repertoires in COVID-19. TCRdb's table, derived via immunoSEQ multiplex PCR, lists solely in-frame clones and lacks some. The table records about 260,000 clones, around 87% of them present only once. Sequenced input: peripheral blood. The receptors stem from a woman in her forties who had recovered from COVID-19.

This chain connects TRBV6-5 to TRBJ1-4; tentative D call: TRBD1 (5 bases). The CDR3 spans 16 residues. The germline V and J ends were trimmed by 2 bases and 0 bases, with 10 bases remaining between them. Germline CDR1 reads MNHEY; CDR2 reads SVGAGI. The CDR3 here is CASSYRGAATNEKLFF. The CDR3 DNA follows: TGTGCCAGCAGTTACCGCGGGGCCGCAACTAATGAAAAACTGTTTTTT.

V is TRBV5-1 and J is TRBJ1-1, with 8 positions matching TRBD1. Germline trimming cut 4 bases from V and 4 bases from J; bases unmatched to any gene: 15. Germline loops: CDR1 SGHRS, CDR2 YFSETQ. The CDR3 contains 17 residues. Written as DNA, the CDR3 is TGCGCCAGCAGCCGACAGGGGTCCCCCGGGACCGGCACTGAAGCTTTCTTT. Translation: CASSRQGSPGTGTEAFF.

The rearrangement uses TRBV30 and TRBJ2-5; a possible D gene is TRBD2 (6 bases). CDR3 size: 14 residues. CDR1 is GTSNPN and CDR2 is SVGIG in the germline V gene (reference sequence). V was trimmed by 3 bases and J by 5 bases, leaving 16 bases between them. CDR3 protein: CAWSVGGGAETQYF. The CDR3 DNA is TGTGCCTGGAGCGTGGGAGGAGGAGCCGAGACCCAGTACTTC.

The J gene is TRBJ2-7, the V gene TRBV4-1, with 8 nucleotides matching TRBD1. Per the germline V gene, CDR1 is MGHRA and CDR2 is YSYEKL. V lost 1 base to trimming and J lost 2 bases; unmatched junction nucleotides: 10. The CDR3 runs to 17 residues. The CDR3 DNA reads as TGCGCCAGCAGCCAAGGTGTCGGCAGGGGGCCACCCTACGAGCAGTACTTC. Translating it yields CASSQGVGRGPPYEQYF.

This chain joins TRBV28 and TRBJ2-1; unclear D gene. Trimming took 6 bases from V and 3 from J, leaving 15 bases between them. Per the germline V gene, CDR1 is MDHEN and CDR2 is SYDVKM. There are 15 residues in the CDR3. CDR3 sequence: CASSAPQPGYNEQFF. CDR3 bases: TGTGCCAGCAGCGCCCCCCAACCGGGCTACAATGAGCAGTTCTTC.